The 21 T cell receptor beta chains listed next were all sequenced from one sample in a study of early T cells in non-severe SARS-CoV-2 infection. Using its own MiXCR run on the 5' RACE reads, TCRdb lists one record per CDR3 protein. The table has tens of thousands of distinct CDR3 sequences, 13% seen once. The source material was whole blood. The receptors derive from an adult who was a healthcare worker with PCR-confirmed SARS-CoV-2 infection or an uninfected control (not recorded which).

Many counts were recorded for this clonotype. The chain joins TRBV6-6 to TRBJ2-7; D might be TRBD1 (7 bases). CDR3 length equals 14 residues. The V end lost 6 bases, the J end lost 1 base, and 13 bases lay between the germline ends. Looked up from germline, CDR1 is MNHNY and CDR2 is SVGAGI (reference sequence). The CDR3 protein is CASSRGTASYEQYF. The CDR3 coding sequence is TGTGCCAGCAGCCGCGGGACAGCTTCCTACGAGCAGTACTTC.

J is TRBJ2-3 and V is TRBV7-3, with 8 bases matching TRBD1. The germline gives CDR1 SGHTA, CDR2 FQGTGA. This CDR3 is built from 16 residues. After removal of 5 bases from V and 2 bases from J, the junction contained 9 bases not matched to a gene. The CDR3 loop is CASSHTGQGNTDTQYF. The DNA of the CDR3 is TGTGCCAGCAGCCATACCGGACAGGGTAACACAGATACGCAGTATTTT.

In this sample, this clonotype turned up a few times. The CDR3 nucleotides are TGCGCCAGCAGCCAAGCCCTAAATAAATATGGGACGACCCGTGAAGCTTTCTTT. Amino acid sequence: CASSQALNKYGTTREAFF. The rearrangement joins TRBV4-1 to TRBJ1-1, with D perhaps matching TRBD1 (5 bases). The V gene lost 1 base and the J gene lost 7 bases, with 25 bases spanning the gap. Germline values: CDR1 MGHRA, CDR2 YSYEKL. The CDR3 is 18 residues long.

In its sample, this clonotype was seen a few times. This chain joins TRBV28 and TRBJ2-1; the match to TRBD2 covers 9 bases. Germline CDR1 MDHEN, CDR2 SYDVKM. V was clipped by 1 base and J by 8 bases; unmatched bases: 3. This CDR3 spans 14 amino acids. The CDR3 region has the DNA TGTGCCAGCAGTTTATTAGCGGGAGTCTATGAGCAGTTCTTC. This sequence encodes CASSLLAGVYEQFF.

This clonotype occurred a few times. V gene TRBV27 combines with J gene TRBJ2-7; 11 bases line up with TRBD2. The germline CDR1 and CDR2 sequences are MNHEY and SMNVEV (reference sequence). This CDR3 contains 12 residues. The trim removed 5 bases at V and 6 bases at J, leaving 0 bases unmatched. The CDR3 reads CASSLAGGEQYF. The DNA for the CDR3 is TGTGCCAGCAGTCTAGCGGGAGGCGAGCAGTACTTC.

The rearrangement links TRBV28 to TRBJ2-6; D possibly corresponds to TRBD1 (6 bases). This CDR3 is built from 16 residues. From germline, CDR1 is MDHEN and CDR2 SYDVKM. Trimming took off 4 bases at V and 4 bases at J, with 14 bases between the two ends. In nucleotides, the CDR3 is TGTGCCAGCAGTTCGCTCACAGGGATCGGGGCCAACGTCCTGACTTTC. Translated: CASSSLTGIGANVLTF.

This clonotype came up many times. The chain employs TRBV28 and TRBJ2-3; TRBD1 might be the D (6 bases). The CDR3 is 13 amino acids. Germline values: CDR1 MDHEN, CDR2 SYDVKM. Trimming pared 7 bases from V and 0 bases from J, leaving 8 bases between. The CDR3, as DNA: TGTGCCAGCAATGACAGGAGCACAGATACGCAGTATTTT. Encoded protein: CASNDRSTDTQYF.

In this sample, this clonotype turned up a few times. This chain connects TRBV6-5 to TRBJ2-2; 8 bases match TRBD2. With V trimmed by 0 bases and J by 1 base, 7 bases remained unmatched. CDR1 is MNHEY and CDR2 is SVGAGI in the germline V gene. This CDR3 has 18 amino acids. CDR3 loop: CASSYSGGRTRNTGELFF. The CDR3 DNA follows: TGTGCCAGCAGTTACTCCGGCGGGAGGACCAGGAACACCGGGGAGCTGTTTTTT.

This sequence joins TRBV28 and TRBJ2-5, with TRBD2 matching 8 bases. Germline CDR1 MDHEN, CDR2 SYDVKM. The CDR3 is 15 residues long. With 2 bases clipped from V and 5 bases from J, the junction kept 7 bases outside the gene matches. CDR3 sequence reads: CASSLRGTRMETQYF. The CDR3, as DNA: TGTGCCAGCAGTTTACGGGGGACTAGGATGGAGACCCAGTACTTC.

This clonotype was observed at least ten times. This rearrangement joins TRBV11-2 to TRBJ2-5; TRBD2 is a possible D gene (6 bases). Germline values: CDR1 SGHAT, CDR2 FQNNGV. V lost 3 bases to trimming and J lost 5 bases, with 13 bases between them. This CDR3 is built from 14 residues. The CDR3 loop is CASSFGTRGETQYF. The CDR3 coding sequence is TGTGCCAGCAGCTTCGGCACACGGGGGGAGACCCAGTACTTC. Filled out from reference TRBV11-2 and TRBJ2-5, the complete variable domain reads EAGVAQSPRYKIIEKRQSVAFWCNPISGHATLYWYQQILGQGPKLLIQFQNNGVVDDSQLPKDRFSAERLKGVDSTLKIQPAKLEDSAVYLCASSFGTRGETQYFGPGTRLLVL.

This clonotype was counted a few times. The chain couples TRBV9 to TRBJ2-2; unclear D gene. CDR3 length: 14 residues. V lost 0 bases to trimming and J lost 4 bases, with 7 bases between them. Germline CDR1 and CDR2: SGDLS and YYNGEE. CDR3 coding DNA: TGTGCCAGCAGCGTAGCGGAGACCACCGGGGAGCTGTTTTTT. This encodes CASSVAETTGELFF.

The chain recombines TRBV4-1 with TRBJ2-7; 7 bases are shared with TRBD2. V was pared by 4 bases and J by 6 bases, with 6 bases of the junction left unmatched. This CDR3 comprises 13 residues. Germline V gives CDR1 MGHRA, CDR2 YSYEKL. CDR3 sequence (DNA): TGCGCCAGCAGCCCCGGACTAGGCGGCGAGCAGTACTTC. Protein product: CASSPGLGGEQYF.

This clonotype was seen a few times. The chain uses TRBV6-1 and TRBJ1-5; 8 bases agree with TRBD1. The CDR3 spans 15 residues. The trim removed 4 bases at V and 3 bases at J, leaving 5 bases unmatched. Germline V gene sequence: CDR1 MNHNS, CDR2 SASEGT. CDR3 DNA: TGTGCCAGCAGTGTTGGGACAGGCCACAATCAGCCCCAGCATTTT. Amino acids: CASSVGTGHNQPQHF.

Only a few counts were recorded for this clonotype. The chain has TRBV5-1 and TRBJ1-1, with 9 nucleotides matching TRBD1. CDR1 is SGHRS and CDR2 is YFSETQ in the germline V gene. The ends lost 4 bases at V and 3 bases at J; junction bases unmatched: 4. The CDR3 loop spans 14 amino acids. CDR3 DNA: TGCGCCAGCAGCCCGTGGACAGGGGACACTGAAGCTTTCTTT. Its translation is CASSPWTGDTEAFF.

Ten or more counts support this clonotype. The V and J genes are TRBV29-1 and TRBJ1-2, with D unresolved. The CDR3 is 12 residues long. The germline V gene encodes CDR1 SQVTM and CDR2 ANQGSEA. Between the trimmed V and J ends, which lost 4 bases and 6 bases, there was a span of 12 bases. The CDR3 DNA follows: TGCAGCGTTGGCGCAGAGATTGATGGCTACACCTTC. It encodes CSVGAEIDGYTF.

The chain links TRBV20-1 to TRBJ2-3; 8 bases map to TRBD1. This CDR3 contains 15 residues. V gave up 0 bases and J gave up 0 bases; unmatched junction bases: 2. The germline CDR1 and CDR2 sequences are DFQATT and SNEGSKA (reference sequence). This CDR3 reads CSARDRTGSTDTQYF. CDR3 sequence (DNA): TGCAGTGCTAGAGATCGGACAGGGAGCACAGATACGCAGTATTTT.

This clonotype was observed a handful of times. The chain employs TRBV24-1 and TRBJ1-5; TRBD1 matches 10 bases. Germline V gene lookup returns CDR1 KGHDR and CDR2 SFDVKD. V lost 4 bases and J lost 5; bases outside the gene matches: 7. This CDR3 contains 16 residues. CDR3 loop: CATSDTDRGNHQPQHF. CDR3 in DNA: TGTGCCACCAGTGACACGGACAGGGGGAATCATCAGCCCCAGCATTTT.

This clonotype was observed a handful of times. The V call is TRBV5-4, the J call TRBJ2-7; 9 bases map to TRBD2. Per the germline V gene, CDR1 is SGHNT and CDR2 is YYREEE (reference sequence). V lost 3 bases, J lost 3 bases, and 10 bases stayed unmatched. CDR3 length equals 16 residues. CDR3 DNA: TGTGCCAGCAGCTCCGGACTAGCGTATGGGGTCTACGAGCAGTACTTC. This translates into CASSSGLAYGVYEQYF.

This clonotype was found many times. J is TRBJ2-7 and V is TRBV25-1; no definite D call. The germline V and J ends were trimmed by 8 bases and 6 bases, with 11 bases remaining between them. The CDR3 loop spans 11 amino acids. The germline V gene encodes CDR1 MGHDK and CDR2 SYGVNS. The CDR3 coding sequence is TGTGCCAGCGGGTGGGGTACCGAGCAGTACTTC. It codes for CASGWGTEQYF.

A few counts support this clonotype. CDR3 region: CSARMDGYQETQYF. The CDR3, as DNA: TGCAGTGCTCGTATGGACGGTTACCAAGAGACCCAGTACTTC. The chain employs TRBV20-1 and TRBJ2-5; D remains unclear. The V gene lost 5 bases and the J gene lost 0 bases, with 13 bases spanning the gap. Germline values: CDR1 DFQATT, CDR2 SNEGSKA (reference sequence). This CDR3 contains 14 residues.

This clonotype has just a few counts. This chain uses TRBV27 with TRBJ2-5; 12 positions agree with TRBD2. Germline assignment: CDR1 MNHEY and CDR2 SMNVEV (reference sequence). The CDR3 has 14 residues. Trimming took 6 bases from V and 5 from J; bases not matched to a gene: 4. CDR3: CASRKGLAGETQYF. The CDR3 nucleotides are TGTGCCAGCAGGAAGGGACTAGCGGGTGAGACCCAGTACTTC.